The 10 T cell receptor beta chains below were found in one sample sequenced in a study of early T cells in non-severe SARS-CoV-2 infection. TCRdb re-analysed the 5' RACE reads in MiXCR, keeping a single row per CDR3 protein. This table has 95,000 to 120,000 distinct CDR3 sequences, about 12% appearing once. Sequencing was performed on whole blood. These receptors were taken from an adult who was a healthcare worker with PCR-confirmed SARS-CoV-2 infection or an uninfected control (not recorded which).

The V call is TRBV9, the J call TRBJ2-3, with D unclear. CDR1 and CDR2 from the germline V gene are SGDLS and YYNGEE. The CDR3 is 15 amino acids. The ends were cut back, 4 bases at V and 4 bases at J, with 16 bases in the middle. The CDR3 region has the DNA TGTGCCAGCAGCCCCATGGACCCGGGCCCAGATACGCAGTATTTT. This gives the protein CASSPMDPGPDTQYF.

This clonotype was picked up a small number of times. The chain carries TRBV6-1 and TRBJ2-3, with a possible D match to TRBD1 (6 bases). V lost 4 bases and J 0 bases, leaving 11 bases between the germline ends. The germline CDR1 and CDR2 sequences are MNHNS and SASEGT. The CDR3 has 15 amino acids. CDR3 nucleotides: TGTGCCAGCAGTGTGGGGGCCTCTAGCACAGATACGCAGTATTTT. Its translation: CASSVGASSTDTQYF.

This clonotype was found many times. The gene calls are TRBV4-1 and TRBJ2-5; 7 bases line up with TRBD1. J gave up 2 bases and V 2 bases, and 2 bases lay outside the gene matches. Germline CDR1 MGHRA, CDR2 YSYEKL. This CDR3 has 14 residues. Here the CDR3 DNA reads TGCGCCAGCAGCCAACCGGGACAGCAAGAGACCCAGTACTTC. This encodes CASSQPGQQETQYF.

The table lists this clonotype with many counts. The CDR3 bases are TGTGCCAGCACCCCCCTGACCTCTGGAAACACCATATATTTT. Protein: CASTPLTSGNTIYF. This chain uses TRBV5-5 with TRBJ1-3; D not resolved. Trimming stripped 6 bases from V and 0 bases from J, with 10 bases between. Germline values: CDR1 SGHKS, CDR2 YYEKEE (reference sequence). This CDR3 region has 14 residues. The full variable domain, completed using reference TRBV5-5 and TRBJ1-3, is DAGVTQSPTHLIKTRGQQVTLRCSPISGHKSVSWYQQVLGQGPQFIFQYYEKEERGRGNFPDRFSARQFPNYSSELNVNALLLGDSALYLCASTPLTSGNTIYFGEGSWLTVV.

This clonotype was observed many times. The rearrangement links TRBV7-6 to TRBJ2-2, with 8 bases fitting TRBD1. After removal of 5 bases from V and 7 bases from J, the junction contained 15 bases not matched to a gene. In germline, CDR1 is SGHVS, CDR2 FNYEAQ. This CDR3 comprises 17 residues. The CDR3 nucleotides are TGTGCCAGCAGCCCTACCCGGACAGGGTTAAGAATCGGGGAGCTGTTTTTT. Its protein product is CASSPTRTGLRIGELFF.

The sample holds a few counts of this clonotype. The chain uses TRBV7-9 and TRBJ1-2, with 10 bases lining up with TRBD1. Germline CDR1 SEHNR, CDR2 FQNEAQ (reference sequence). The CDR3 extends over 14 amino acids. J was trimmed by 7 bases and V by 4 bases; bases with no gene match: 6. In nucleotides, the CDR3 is TGTGCCAGCAGCTCCGGGACAGGGGTTCTTGGCTACACCTTC. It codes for CASSSGTGVLGYTF.

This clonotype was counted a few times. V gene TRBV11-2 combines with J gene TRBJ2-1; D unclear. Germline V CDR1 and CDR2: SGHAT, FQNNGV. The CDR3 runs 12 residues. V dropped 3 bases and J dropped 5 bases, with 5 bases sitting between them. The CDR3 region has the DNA TGTGCCAGCAGCTTTGAGGACAATGAGCAGTTCTTC. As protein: CASSFEDNEQFF. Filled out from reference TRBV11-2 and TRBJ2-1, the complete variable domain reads EAGVAQSPRYKIIEKRQSVAFWCNPISGHATLYWYQQILGQGPKLLIQFQNNGVVDDSQLPKDRFSAERLKGVDSTLKIQPAKLEDSAVYLCASSFEDNEQFFGPGTRLTVL.

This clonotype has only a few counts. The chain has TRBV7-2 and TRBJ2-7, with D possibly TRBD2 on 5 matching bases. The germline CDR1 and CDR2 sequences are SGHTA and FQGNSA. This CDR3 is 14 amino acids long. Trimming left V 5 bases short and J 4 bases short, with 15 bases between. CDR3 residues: CASSPRTRPYEQYF. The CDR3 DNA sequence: TGTGCCAGCAGCCCCCGGACTCGACCTTACGAGCAGTACTTC.

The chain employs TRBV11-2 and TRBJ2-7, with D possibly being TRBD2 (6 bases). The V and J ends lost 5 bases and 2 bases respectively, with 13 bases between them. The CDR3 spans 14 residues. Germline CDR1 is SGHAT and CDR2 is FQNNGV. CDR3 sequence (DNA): TGTGCCAGCAGCCCCAGACTAGTCCCCTACGAGCAGTACTTC. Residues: CASSPRLVPYEQYF. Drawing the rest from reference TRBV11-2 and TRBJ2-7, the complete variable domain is EAGVAQSPRYKIIEKRQSVAFWCNPISGHATLYWYQQILGQGPKLLIQFQNNGVVDDSQLPKDRFSAERLKGVDSTLKIQPAKLEDSAVYLCASSPRLVPYEQYFGPGTRLTVT.

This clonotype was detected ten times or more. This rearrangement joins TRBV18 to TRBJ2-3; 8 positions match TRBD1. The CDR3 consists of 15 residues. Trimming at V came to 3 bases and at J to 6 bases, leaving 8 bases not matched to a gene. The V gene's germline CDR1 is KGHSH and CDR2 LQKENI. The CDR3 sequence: CASSPPARGLDTQYF. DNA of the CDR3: TGTGCCAGCTCACCTCCTGCCAGGGGGCTGGATACGCAGTATTTT.